This TCR beta chain was found in a study of T cell repertoires in cytomegalovirus infection. Whole-study context: It was the public TCR beta signatures that indicated both CMV infection and matching HLA type. Broader study findings: Summed frequency of public TCR beta families distinguished CMV carriers with the relevant HLA.

Germline trimming cut 3 bases from V and 4 bases from J; bases unmatched to any gene: 17. The CDR3 is 21 amino acids. Germline assignment: CDR1 SEHNR and CDR2 FQNEAQ (reference sequence). This clonotype appeared many times. No antigen is known for it. TCRdb reanalysed the reads using MiXCR and keeps one entry per CDR3 protein. The table shows roughly 250,000 distinct CDR3 sequences, with more than 9% occurring only once. This rearrangement joins TRBV7-9 to TRBJ2-1, with 14 nucleotides matching TRBD2. The sample comprised PBMCs. The sequence derives from a human donor in good health (CMV status not recorded). Some clones in this sample may be carry-over from other donors' samples. CDR3 sequence: CASSFIRTGGGLAGEYNEQFF. CDR3 bases: TGTGCCAGCAGCTTCATAAGGACAGGCGGGGGACTAGCGGGGGAATACAATGAGCAGTTCTTC.